This T cell receptor (beta chain) was sequenced in a study of somatic mutations in cytotoxic T cells in rheumatoid arthritis (dated by TCRdb to 2017 to 2019). Broadly, across the study: A FACSAria II or Sony SH800 was used to flow-sort some V beta antibody-stained T-cell populations at nearly 100% purity, and TCRB sequencing was also done on sorted V beta1+ cells. A total of around 65 rheumatoid arthritis patients and some 18 healthy controls underwent TCRB deep sequencing. To characterize clonality, the study used TCRB deep sequencing while asking whether somatic mutations are carried by expanded CD8+ T-cell clones in newly diagnosed, untreated rheumatoid arthritis. Patients and controls did not essentially differ in median age, which was nearly identical between the groups.

The immunoSEQ assay was applied to genomic DNA for TCRB CDR3 sequencing. On the study's bioinformatics: Nothing other than productive TCRB rearrangements was included in the analyses. A clone was defined by a unique TCRB CDR3 sequence, and clonality was computed as a productive clonality index based on Shannon entropy. Repertoire overlap for a pair of samples was computed from each clone's template counts relative to total templates per sample. V-gene usage measured by flow cytometry correlated with TCRB sequencing V-gene usage, with a Spearman r of roughly 0.55. Drawn from immuneACCESS, this table holds only the in-frame rearrangements with V and J called that TCRdb kept. Clones are partly lost; checked studies trace under half to an unresolved V gene and leave the rest unexplained. Clone size and the V and J calls come from that table; the DNA yielded D and trimming. The sample table lists 19,000 or so clones, less than 85% of them with a count of one. The ten largest make up approximately 20% of the sample.

The CDR3 starts with the cysteine, ends with the phenylalanine, and has 17 residues. Only the CDR3 DNA stays, 51 bases, in frame from base 1. The germline V gene supplies CDR1 MGHDK and CDR2 SYGVNS. Trimming takes 2 bases from V and 0 bases from J, and the germline ends sit 11 bases apart. The study at large found these results: The expanded CD8+ clones had unknown antigen targets, and not appearing in virus-specific databases did not rule out that they were virus-specific. The finding that TRBV07 was slightly underrepresented in patients was left unadjusted for multiple comparisons. Healthy controls showed no age-related increase in CD8+ clonality, whereas patients did (Spearman r of about 0.5). CD8+ T-cell clonality in rheumatoid arthritis patients was not significantly different from that in age-matched healthy controls. The largest CD8+ clone made up more than 20% of CD8+ cells in about an eighth of the roughly 65 patients, and blood and synovial fluid shared several identical CD8+ TCRB sequences.

Buffy coats from 20 blood donors served as healthy controls, a group that was over 45% female with a median age of about 60 years (range roughly 20-80). Flow cytometry confirmed the purity of CD4+ and CD8+ cells that had been isolated by positive magnetic bead selection on an AutoMACS. Isolation of peripheral blood mononuclear cells was done through Ficoll-Paque PLUS density gradient separation. DNA from CD4-enriched, CD8-enriched or PBMC samples was extracted using Nucleospin Tissue or Tissue XS kits and then quantified on a Qubit 2.0 fluorometer. Note on this clone: Its antigen is not yet known. Base qualities are not provided; no much larger clone lies one nucleotide away.

Source material: CD8+ T cells sorted from blood. The TCR sequence derives from a woman between 55 and 75 years old in good health. The sequence is built from TRBV25-1 and TRBJ2-6; the best D guess is TRBD1, with 6 bases matching. The sequenced DNA is TGTGCCAGCAGTGAAGGGGGCAGCAGCTCTGGGGCCAACGTCCTGACTTTC. Its amino acids are CASSEGGSSSGANVLTF.